This T cell receptor beta chain was profiled in a study of shared clonotypes between healthy human individuals. Study overall: A couple of female and a few male donors aged 18 to 49 were enrolled. Study findings and constraints: Limitation of the genetic and exposure-history diversity represented came from the few donors. The sole specimen, blood, was sampled, and tissue repertoires likely differ.

With regard to this clone: What it binds is unknown.

Deep-level running was used for the assay. Only in-frame clones appear in the TCRdb table, and some are missing; sequencing was by immunoSEQ multiplex PCR. The data show approximately 500,000 clones, roughly 80% seen once. The V gene's germline CDR1 is MDHEN and CDR2 SYDVKM. Trimming took off 3 bases at V and 7 bases at J, with 12 bases between the two ends. This CDR3 comprises 13 residues. This chain uses TRBV28 with TRBJ2-5, with D maybe TRBD2 (6 bases). This clonotype was sampled from a middle-aged woman in good health. Some clones in this sample may be carry-over from other donors' samples. The sample taken for sequencing was PBMCs. The CDR3 DNA reads as TGTGCCAGCAGTTTTCCCGGGGGTGGGACCCAGTACTTC. Protein sequence: CASSFPGGGTQYF.